The source of this T cell receptor beta chain is a study of blood T cell repertoires in COVID-19 (dated by TCRdb to 2018 to 2021). Context from the whole study: Collaborator samples came from the United States, Italy and Spain and covered acute and convalescent phases of COVID-19. The material from the prospective study consisted of cDNA or gDNA derived from T cells, B-cell-depleted T cells, or PBMCs. Deeply sampled blood TCRbeta repertoires from subjects exposed to, actively infected with, or recovered from COVID-19 were included in the dataset. The repertoires were released in a freely available public database meant as a resource for research on the immune response to SARS-CoV-2. Samples were obtained from the ongoing ImmuneRACE study (first 160 participants) and from some 1,200 subjects provided by 6 global collaborators. Sample metadata almost always included a de-identified subject ID, COVID-19 status, age in years and sex. Where HLA class I and class II types were available, the types were taken from metadata supplied by the sample provider, not from assay-based typing. General study outcomes and caveats: The quantity of clinical and demographic metadata differed by source and by participant and was supplied without curation.

TCRbeta CDR3 regions were amplified from genomic DNA by means of the immunoSEQ Assay, a bias-controlled multiplex PCR. The original pipeline was this. Nucleated cell counts per sample were estimated from amplification of reference gene primers within the assay. Sequence reads were collapsed and filtered to measure the absolute abundance of every unique TCRbeta CDR3 rearrangement. Productive Simpson clonality was computed per sample as the square root of Simpson's diversity index over productive rearrangements. TCRdb mirrors the immuneACCESS table, restricted to in-frame sequences. Some clones are absent from its copies; in checked studies, under half trace to an unresolved V gene, and the reason for the others is unknown. Clonal size and the V and J genes are those of that table, whereas D and trimming came from the DNA. The sample profile shows 280,000 or so clones; more than 75% of them were found once. The ten most abundant clones make up around 2.1% of the sample.

Regarding this clone: Its binding antigen is unknown. Per-base qualities were not stored, and no clone one base away is much larger.

Another Seattle source contributed samples from volunteer blood donors who had recovered from COVID-19. Whole blood was collected in K2EDTA tubes by collaborating institutions according to the institutions' own protocols. For TCRbeta analysis, collaborators shipped samples as frozen whole blood, isolated PBMCs, or DNA extracted from either of those sample types. The germline V gene sets CDR1 to SNHLY and CDR2 to FYNNEI. CDR3 length: 13 amino acids, cysteine to phenylalanine. CDR3 DNA only is kept here, 39 bases in frame from base 1. V is reduced by 4 bases and J by 5 bases, leaving a spacing of 12 bases between them.

The source of this sequence is a woman younger than 45 who had recovered from COVID-19. The rearranged chain carries TRBV2 and TRBJ2-7; TRBD2 is a possible D gene, resting on 5 matching bases. The sample consisted of peripheral blood. CDR3 loop: CASSAGLWNEQYF. The bases read TGTGCCAGCAGTGCGGGGTTGTGGAACGAGCAGTACTTC.